Sequencing of this T cell receptor (beta chain) was carried out in a study of cytomegalovirus exposure and HLA in healthy donors. For the study at large: Assignment to the Caucasian-associated ancestry cluster applied to 75% to 85% of the approximately 400 genotyped donors. General study findings and limits: Several of the most significant clusters appeared linked to common viral pathogens, based on a later analysis. In a later analysis, an Asian-associated ancestry cluster reportedly showed fewer N-insertions than the approximately 610-donor mean.

PCR used 60 Vbeta primers and 13 Jbeta primers. Original processing notes: Among the unique TCR beta chains that a later analysis counted, about 79 million in all, 10 million to 14 million were shared. Here immunoSEQ multiplex PCR was the method, and the copy in TCRdb shows in-frame clones only, minus some. The DNA was the basis for D and trimming; V, J and clone size are from that table. The table shows roughly 100,000 clones, with about an eighth occurring only once. This clone has a handful of counts. Its target is not known. The CDR3 is 13 residues long. Trimming removed 5 bases at V and 4 bases at J, with 11 bases between. The germline V gene has CDR1 MNHNS and CDR2 SASEGT.

This chain joins TRBV6-1 and TRBJ1-2, with a weak D call TRBD1 (5 bases). The TCR originated in a man between 40 and 49 years old in good health and CMV-seropositive. Material for sequencing was PBMCs. CDR3 bases: TGTGCCAGCAGTCTCCAGGGTTCCTATGGCTACACCTTC. This translates into CASSLQGSYGYTF.